The 28 T cell receptor beta chains given below trace back to one sample, sequenced in a study of blood T cell repertoires in COVID-19. The table came from immunoSEQ multiplex PCR; TCRdb's copy has only in-frame clones and leaves some out. The table shows roughly 110,000 clones, with around 85% occurring only once. The sequencing input was peripheral blood. These receptors originate from a human donor in a cohort sampled during active COVID-19.

The chain links TRBV7-2 to TRBJ1-5; D ambiguous. This CDR3 is 13 amino acids long. V shed 3 bases and J shed 6 bases, with 9 bases lying between them. CDR1 and CDR2 from the germline V gene are SGHTA and FQGNSA. The chain's CDR3 is CASSLGGGQPQHF. The CDR3 bases are TGTGCCAGCAGCTTGGGTGGAGGTCAGCCCCAGCATTTT.

This rearrangement joins TRBV19 to TRBJ1-5, with 11 nucleotides matching TRBD1. CDR3 length: 15 amino acids. J lost 7 bases, V lost 2 bases, and 4 bases had no gene match. The germline V gene encodes CDR1 LNHDA and CDR2 SQIVND (reference sequence). In DNA form, the CDR3 reads TGTGCCAGTAGTATATGGGACAGGGGGGGACAGCCCCAGCATTTT. As protein: CASSIWDRGGQPQHF.

The chain combines TRBV6-5 with TRBJ1-1; 8 bases match TRBD1. In germline, CDR1 is MNHEY, CDR2 SVGAGI. This CDR3 contains 15 residues. Trimming removed 5 bases from V and 4 bases from J; junction bases left unmatched: 9. The CDR3, as DNA: TGTGCCAGCAGTCCTAACAGGGGGAAGGCCACTGAAGCTTTCTTT. This gives the protein CASSPNRGKATEAFF.

The chain couples TRBV2 to TRBJ1-2; weak D call: TRBD1 (6 bases). Trimming stripped 8 bases from V and 2 bases from J, with 12 bases between. Germline V gives CDR1 SNHLY, CDR2 FYNNEI. The CDR3 consists of 13 residues. The CDR3 loop is CASSTGANYGYTF. The DNA of the CDR3 is TGTGCCAGCTCGACAGGAGCGAACTATGGCTACACCTTC.

The chain uses TRBV19 and TRBJ2-1; D is perhaps TRBD2 (5 bases). The CDR3 runs to 16 residues. Germline CDR1 reads LNHDA; CDR2 reads SQIVND (reference sequence). V was trimmed by 1 base and J by 1 base, leaving 11 bases between them. CDR3 region: CASSIGTDPSYNEQFF. The CDR3 DNA reads TGTGCCAGTAGTATAGGGACTGATCCTTCCTACAATGAGCAGTTCTTC.

This chain links TRBV7-2 with TRBJ2-5; TRBD2 aligns across 7 bases. The V segment lost 6 bases and the J segment 4 bases; nucleotides outside the gene matches: 17. Germline V CDR1 and CDR2: SGHTA, FQGNSA. This CDR3 contains 17 residues. CDR3 DNA sequence: TGTGCCAGCAGGGCTAACAAACGACTAGCTGGGGCAGAGACCCAGTACTTC. Amino acids: CASRANKRLAGAETQYF.

The CDR3 nucleotides are TGTGCCAGCAGCTCAATAGCGGGGACGACAGATACGCAGTATTTT. It yields the protein CASSSIAGTTDTQYF. The V call is TRBV7-2, the J call TRBJ2-3; 8 positions agree with TRBD2. The junction had 6 bases not matched to a gene; V was cut back by 4 bases and J by 3 bases. CDR1 is SGHTA, CDR2 FQGNSA, per germline. The CDR3 covers 15 residues.

This chain joins TRBV5-4 and TRBJ2-5; 14 bases fit TRBD2. V was pared by 4 bases and J by 7 bases, with 9 bases of the junction left unmatched. Germline CDR1 SGHNT, CDR2 YYREEE (reference sequence). This CDR3 contains 16 residues. The CDR3 here is CASSKGLAGDLGTQYF. CDR3 DNA: TGTGCCAGCAGCAAGGGACTAGCGGGAGACTTGGGGACCCAGTACTTC.

V gene TRBV2 combines with J gene TRBJ1-5; TRBD1 is a possible D gene (5 bases). This CDR3 region has 14 residues. Trimming removed 9 bases at V and 3 bases at J, with 15 bases between. The germline CDR1 and CDR2 sequences are SNHLY and FYNNEI. The CDR3 loop is CASYRGQNNQPQHF. The DNA for the CDR3 is TGTGCCAGTTATAGGGGTCAGAACAATCAGCCCCAGCATTTT.

The CDR3 reads CAISGGSNTGELFF. DNA for the CDR3: TGTGCCATCTCCGGCGGTTCCAACACCGGGGAGCTGTTTTTT. The chain employs TRBV10-3 and TRBJ2-2; D call uncertain. This CDR3 comprises 14 residues. V was trimmed by 8 bases and J by 2 bases, leaving 12 bases between them. CDR1 and CDR2 (germline): ENHRY, SYGVKD.

This chain uses TRBV5-1 with TRBJ2-7; 9 bases map to TRBD1. V was clipped by 2 bases and J by 0 bases; unmatched bases: 6. The length of the CDR3 is 16 residues. Per germline, CDR1 SGHRS and CDR2 YFSETQ. The CDR3 sequence: CASSLVPGQGSYEQYF. CDR3 nucleotides: TGCGCCAGCAGCTTAGTACCGGGACAGGGCTCCTACGAGCAGTACTTC.

The chain employs TRBV18 and TRBJ1-2; TRBD1 is a possible D gene (6 bases). V was clipped by 3 bases and J by 5 bases, with 16 bases between them. Looked up from germline, CDR1 is KGHSH and CDR2 is LQKENI. This CDR3 has 15 amino acids. The CDR3 here is CASSPGGQIYYGYTF. The CDR3 DNA is TGTGCCAGCTCACCGGGGGGGCAAATCTATTATGGCTACACCTTC.

The V and J genes are TRBV13 and TRBJ1-1; D may be TRBD1 (5 bases). Germline CDR1 PRHDT, CDR2 FYEKMQ (reference sequence). Trimming shortened V by 1 base and J by 7 bases, and 13 bases separated the two germline ends. The CDR3 totals 14 residues. The CDR3 DNA is TGTGCCAGCAGCTTAGAATCGAGGAGGGGTGAAGCTTTCTTT. This codes for CASSLESRRGEAFF.

The chain is built from TRBV6-5 and TRBJ1-2; 9 bases are shared with TRBD1. Germline assignment: CDR1 MNHEY and CDR2 SVGAGI. The length of the CDR3 is 15 residues. Trimming at V came to 2 bases and at J to 5 bases, leaving 6 bases not matched to a gene. The CDR3 DNA is TGTGCCAGCAGTTACAGGGGGGACAGGGATTATGGCTACACCTTC. This sequence encodes CASSYRGDRDYGYTF.

The chain links TRBV24-1 to TRBJ1-2; D not certain. In germline, CDR1 is KGHDR, CDR2 SFDVKD. V was clipped by 4 bases and J by 0 bases, with 2 bases between them. There are 12 residues in the CDR3. CDR3 nucleotides: TGTGCCACCAGTGACACTAACTATGGCTACACCTTC. Its protein is CATSDTNYGYTF.

This clone was detected once. The chain combines TRBV5-1 with TRBJ1-2, with no clear D. This CDR3 spans 14 amino acids. CDR1 and CDR2 (germline): SGHRS, YFSETQ. V shed 0 bases and J shed 2 bases, with 8 bases lying between them. The CDR3 coding sequence is TGCGCCAGCAGCTTGGACAGACCCAACTATGGCTACACCTTC. Translating it yields CASSLDRPNYGYTF.

This chain uses TRBV19 with TRBJ2-1, with 10 bases aligning to TRBD2. Per the germline V gene, CDR1 is LNHDA and CDR2 is SQIVND (reference sequence). With V trimmed by 2 bases and J by 10 bases, 2 bases remained unmatched. The CDR3 spans 13 residues. CDR3 DNA sequence: TGTGCCAGTAGTATAAGACTAGCGGGCGAGCAGTTCTTC. Its protein product is CASSIRLAGEQFF.

This chain links TRBV7-7 with TRBJ2-3; perhaps TRBD2 as D (5 bases). The CDR3 spans 15 residues. Germline lookup yields CDR1 SSHAT and CDR2 FNYEAQ (reference sequence). V was cut by 5 bases and J by 3 bases, with 15 bases left in between. The chain's CDR3 is CASSRDNLGTDTQYF. The DNA of the CDR3 is TGTGCCAGCAGCCGGGATAATCTTGGGACAGATACGCAGTATTTT.

This CDR3 is CASSYSRGYEQYF. The CDR3 DNA sequence: TGTGCCAGCAGTTACTCACGGGGCTACGAGCAGTACTTC. The chain combines TRBV6-5 with TRBJ2-7; possible D gene TRBD2, 5 bases. CDR3 size: 13 residues. The V gene's germline CDR1 is MNHEY and CDR2 SVGAGI. V lost 0 bases and J 3 bases, leaving 6 bases between the germline ends.

This chain links TRBV5-4 with TRBJ1-6, with 7 bases that match TRBD1. The germline CDR1 and CDR2 sequences are SGHNT and YYREEE (reference sequence). Losses at the gene ends were 4 bases for V and 6 bases for J; bases not matched to a gene: 7. This CDR3 spans 15 amino acids. The CDR3 DNA reads as TGTGCCAGCAGCCCGACAGGGAGTCGTAATTCACCCCTCCACTTT. Protein: CASSPTGSRNSPLHF.

This clone came up once. The chain employs TRBV12-3 or TRBV12-4 and TRBJ1-2, with D hard to call. Trimming pared 3 bases from V and 4 bases from J, leaving 9 bases between. This CDR3 contains 13 residues. The CDR3 DNA reads as TGTGCCAGCAGTTTGAGTCAGGTCTATGGCTACACCTTC. This translates into CASSLSQVYGYTF.

The chain recombines TRBV12-3 or TRBV12-4 with TRBJ1-3; no clear D gene. Trimming left V 8 bases short and J 4 bases short, with 9 bases between. This CDR3 contains 12 residues. The DNA for the CDR3 is TGTGCCAGCTCTTCCGTCGGAAACACCATATATTTT. Protein sequence: CASSSVGNTIYF.

The chain has TRBV7-9 and TRBJ2-3; 7 bases are shared with TRBD1. V lost 4 bases, J lost 2 bases, and 9 bases stayed unmatched. Per germline, CDR1 SEHNR and CDR2 FQNEAQ (reference sequence). The CDR3 covers 16 residues. This chain's CDR3 is CASSSRSGQSTDTQYF. The CDR3 nucleotides read TGTGCCAGCAGCTCGAGATCGGGACAGTCCACAGATACGCAGTATTTT.

The chain has TRBV5-1 and TRBJ2-1; 11 positions match TRBD2. Germline values: CDR1 SGHRS, CDR2 YFSETQ. The CDR3 has 15 amino acids. V lost 3 bases and J lost 6; bases outside the gene matches: 5. CDR3 amino acids: CASSSLAGGINEQFF. DNA for the CDR3: TGCGCCAGCAGCTCCCTAGCGGGGGGTATCAATGAGCAGTTCTTC.

The chain recombines TRBV2 with TRBJ1-2; D is ambiguous. The CDR3 spans 16 residues. Germline V CDR1 and CDR2: SNHLY, FYNNEI. The ends were cut back, 2 bases at V and 0 bases at J, with 13 bases in the middle. CDR3 protein: CASSELVRTSNYGYTF. The CDR3 DNA sequence: TGTGCCAGCAGTGAATTGGTAAGAACTTCTAACTATGGCTACACCTTC.

The genes are TRBV11-2 and TRBJ2-7, with 10 bases aligning to TRBD1. Losses at the gene ends were 6 bases for V and 1 base for J; bases not matched to a gene: 6. This CDR3 region has 15 residues. The germline CDR1 and CDR2 sequences are SGHAT and FQNNGV. The CDR3 protein is CASRAEDRGSYEQYF. CDR3 DNA: TGTGCCAGCAGAGCGGAGGACAGGGGGTCCTACGAGCAGTACTTC.

The CDR3 coding sequence is TGTGCCAGCAGTCGAGCCGGGGACAGGGTAAGGCAGCCCCAGCATTTT. Its translation: CASSRAGDRVRQPQHF. The chain joins TRBV28 to TRBJ1-5, with 9 bases fitting TRBD1. The V gene end was trimmed by 5 bases and the J gene end by 7 bases; junction bases not matched to a gene: 12. Germline CDR1 and CDR2: MDHEN and SYDVKM. The CDR3 sequence is 16 residues long.

The chain employs TRBV5-1 and TRBJ1-3; possible D gene TRBD1, 6 bases. The CDR3 is made up of 14 amino acids. Trimming took 5 bases from V and 2 from J, leaving 11 bases between them. The germline CDR1 and CDR2 sequences are SGHRS and YFSETQ. The CDR3: CASSPRGPGNTIYF. CDR3 DNA sequence: TGCGCCAGCAGTCCCAGGGGACCTGGAAACACCATATATTTT.